This TCR beta chain was sequenced in a study of STAT5B mutations in CD4+ large granular lymphocyte leukemia. Study as a whole: Among healthy controls, a particular HLA allele went with more CDR3 'QG' motifs. Regarding the study as a whole: Compared with healthy controls (2/35), patient top clones favored TRBV06 (8/27).

Points on this clone: The antigen is not known.

The table came from immunoSEQ multiplex PCR; TCRdb's copy has only in-frame clones and leaves some out. The data hold tens of thousands of clones, with 65% to 90% observed a single time. V lost 2 bases and J 3 bases, leaving 11 bases between the germline ends. The germline V gene has CDR1 SGHRS and CDR2 YFSETQ. The CDR3 sequence is 14 residues long. The receptor's source is a human donor in good health. Material: CD4+ T cells from blood buffy coats. The chain joins TRBV5-1 to TRBJ1-1; possible D gene TRBD1, 5 bases. The CDR3 here is CASSFSGEDTEAFF. The DNA for the CDR3 is TGCGCCAGCAGCTTTTCGGGGGAGGACACTGAAGCTTTCTTT. The full variable domain, rest sourced from reference TRBV5-1 and TRBJ1-1, is KAGVTQTPRYLIKTRGQQVTLSCSPISGHRSVSWYQQTPGQGLQFLFEYFSETQRNKGNFPGRFSGRQFSNSRSEMNVSTLELGDSALYLCASSFSGEDTEAFFGQGTRLTVV.